This TCR beta chain was identified in a study of CD8 T cells in ankylosing spondylitis. A single record per CDR3 protein comes from TCRdb applying MiXCR to the 5' RACE reads. The table shows 240,000 or so distinct CDR3 sequences, with about 11% occurring only once. Study-wide results and limits: CD8+ disease-linked clones were present at relatively low frequencies in blood. According to the report, clones linked to the disease were significantly enriched in matched synovial fluid samples taken from ankylosing spondylitis patients.

The CDR3 length is 15 residues. Germline V CDR1 and CDR2: MNHEY, SMNVEV (reference sequence). V lost 9 bases and J lost 5, with 20 bases in between. This clonotype came up many times. The target antigen is unknown. The sample was blood, either unsorted or a sorted T cell fraction (not recorded which). The chain carries TRBV27 and TRBJ2-1, with D possibly being TRBD1 (6 bases). The TCR originated in a male donor with ankylosing spondylitis or in good health (not recorded which). The CDR3 loop reads CASIPTGRKNNEQFF. In nucleotides, the CDR3 is TGTGCCAGTATTCCAACAGGGCGGAAGAACAATGAGCAGTTCTTC.